The clone carrying this TCR beta chain was counted only a few times. As originally analysed: It was from reference gene primer amplification that nucleated cell counts were estimated. Clones were sequenced by immunoSEQ multiplex PCR, and TCRdb holds only the in-frame ones, with some missing. That table is the source of V, J and clone size, and D and trimming were worked out from the DNA. This table has roughly 180,000 clones, more than 70% appearing once. This CDR3 spans 10 amino acids. Germline V gene sequence: CDR1 DFQATT, CDR2 SNEGSKA (reference sequence). This sample stems from a study of blood T cell repertoires in COVID-19. Study summary: Researchers got acute and convalescent COVID-19 samples from the United States, Italy and Spain. Sources were T cells, B-cell-depleted T cells, or PBMCs; the material itself was cDNA or gDNA.

The rearrangement joins TRBV20-1 to TRBJ1-1; no definite D call. Sequenced input: peripheral blood. The clonotype originates from a woman aged 25 to 45 with acute or convalescent COVID-19. Written as DNA, the CDR3 is TGCAGGGCCGAAAGCACTGAAGCTTTCTTT. Amino acids: CRAESTEAFF.